This TCR beta chain was sequenced for a study of graft-versus-host responses after intestinal transplantation. Background on the study: Once they had received anti-thymocyte globulin induction, all recipients took tacrolimus and steroids for around 3 years. Study-wide findings and caveats: Early HvG declines after transplant were associated with peak circulating GvH clone levels.

Lymphocytes (intraepithelial and lamina propria) were released by processing the graft tissue. In regard to this clone: Its specificity is not known.

TCRdb's copy holds only in-frame clones and misses some; the assay was immunoSEQ multiplex PCR. Among about 6,400 clones listed, around four fifths were seen once. The CDR3 has 16 residues. CDR1 and CDR2 (germline): MDHEN, SYDVKM. Between the trimmed V and J ends, which lost 3 bases and 1 base, there was a span of 14 bases. The source was ileum tissue, collected 307 days after intestinal transplant. The source is a human patient who received an intestinal transplant, so some T cells may come from the graft donor. The V and J genes are TRBV28 and TRBJ2-3, with a tentative D call TRBD2 (6 bases). CDR3 protein: CASSFVPAGRTDTQYF. The CDR3 DNA sequence: TGTGCCAGCAGTTTTGTTCCAGCGGGCCGCACAGATACGCAGTATTTT.